What follows is one T cell receptor beta chain and its context. The authors' processing: Scientists estimated how many nucleated cells there were by amplifying reference gene primers. Measured with immunoSEQ multiplex PCR; TCRdb has only the in-frame clones, and not every one. Clone size and the V and J calls come from that table; the DNA yielded D and trimming. The repertoire holds tens of thousands of clones, roughly nine tenths seen once, with 2.5% to 3% in the top ten. V lost 6 bases and J 5 bases, leaving 22 bases between the germline ends. Germline V gene lookup returns CDR1 MNHEY and CDR2 SMNVEV (reference sequence). The CDR3 extends over 16 amino acids. The sample is drawn from a study of blood T cell repertoires in COVID-19.

The rearrangement links TRBV27 to TRBJ1-2; maybe TRBD1 (6 bases). Sequenced input: peripheral blood. This clonotype was obtained from a man aged 50 or older with COVID-19, enrolled during active disease. The DNA of the CDR3 is TGTGCCAGCAGCCCCTCCCCGGCAGTGGGGGCGTATGGCTACACCTTC. As protein: CASSPSPAVGAYGYTF.